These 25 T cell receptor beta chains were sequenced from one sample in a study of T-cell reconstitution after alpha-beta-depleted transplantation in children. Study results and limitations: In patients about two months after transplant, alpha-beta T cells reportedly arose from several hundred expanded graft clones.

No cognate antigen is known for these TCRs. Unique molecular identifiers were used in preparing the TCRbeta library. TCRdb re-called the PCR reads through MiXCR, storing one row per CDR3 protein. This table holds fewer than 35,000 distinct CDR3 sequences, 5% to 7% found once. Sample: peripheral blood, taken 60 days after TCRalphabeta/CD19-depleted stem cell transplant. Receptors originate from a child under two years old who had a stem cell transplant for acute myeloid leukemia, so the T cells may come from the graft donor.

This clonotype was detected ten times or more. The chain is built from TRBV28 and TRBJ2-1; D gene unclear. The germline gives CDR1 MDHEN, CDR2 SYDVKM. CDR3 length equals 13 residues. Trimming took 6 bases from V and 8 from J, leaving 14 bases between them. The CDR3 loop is CASRVRAQDEQFF. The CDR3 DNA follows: TGTGCCAGCAGAGTTAGGGCTCAGGATGAGCAGTTCTTC.

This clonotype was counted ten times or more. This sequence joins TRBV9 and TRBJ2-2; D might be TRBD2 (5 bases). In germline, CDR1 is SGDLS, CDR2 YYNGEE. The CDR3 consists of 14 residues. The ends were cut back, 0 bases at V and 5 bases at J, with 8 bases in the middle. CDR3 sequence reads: CASSVERGTGELFF. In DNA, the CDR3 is TGTGCCAGCAGCGTAGAGCGCGGGACCGGGGAGCTGTTTTTT. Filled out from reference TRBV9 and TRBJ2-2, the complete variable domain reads DSGVTQTPKHLITATGQRVTLRCSPRSGDLSVYWYQQSLDQGLQFLIQYYNGEERAKGNILERFSAQQFPDLHSELNLSSLELGDSALYFCASSVERGTGELFFGEGSRLTVL.

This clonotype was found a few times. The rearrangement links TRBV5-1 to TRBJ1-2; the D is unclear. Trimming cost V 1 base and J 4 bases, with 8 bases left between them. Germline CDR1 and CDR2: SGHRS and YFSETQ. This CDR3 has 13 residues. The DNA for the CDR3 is TGCGCCAGCAGCTTGAAGAACACCTATGGCTACACCTTC. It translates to CASSLKNTYGYTF.

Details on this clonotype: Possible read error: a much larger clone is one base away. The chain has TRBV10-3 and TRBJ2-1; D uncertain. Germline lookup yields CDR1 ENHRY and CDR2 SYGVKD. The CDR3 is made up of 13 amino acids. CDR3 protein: CAISEPGYNEQLF. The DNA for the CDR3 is TGTGCCATCAGTGAGCCTGGGTATAATGAGCAGCTCTTC.

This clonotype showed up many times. The CDR3 DNA reads as TGTGCCAGCAGTTCCCGGGACGGTAACTATGGCTACACCTTC. Encoded protein: CASSSRDGNYGYTF. V gene TRBV12-3 or TRBV12-4 combines with J gene TRBJ1-2; TRBD1 might be the D (5 bases). V was cut by 4 bases and J by 1 base, with 10 bases left in between. The CDR3 extends over 14 amino acids.

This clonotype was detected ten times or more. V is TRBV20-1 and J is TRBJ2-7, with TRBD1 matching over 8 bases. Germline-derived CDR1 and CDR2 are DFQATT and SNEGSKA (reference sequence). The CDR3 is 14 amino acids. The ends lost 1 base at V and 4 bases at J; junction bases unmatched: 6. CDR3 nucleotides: TGCAGTGCTAGAGGAGGGGACAGGAGATACGAGCAGTACTTC. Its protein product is CSARGGDRRYEQYF.

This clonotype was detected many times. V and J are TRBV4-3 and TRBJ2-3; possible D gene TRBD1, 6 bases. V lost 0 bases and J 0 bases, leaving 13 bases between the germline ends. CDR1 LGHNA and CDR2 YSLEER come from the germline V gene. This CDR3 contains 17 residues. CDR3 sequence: CASSQDPPGHSTDTQYF. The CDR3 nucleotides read TGCGCCAGCAGCCAAGATCCGCCGGGACATAGCACAGATACGCAGTATTTT.

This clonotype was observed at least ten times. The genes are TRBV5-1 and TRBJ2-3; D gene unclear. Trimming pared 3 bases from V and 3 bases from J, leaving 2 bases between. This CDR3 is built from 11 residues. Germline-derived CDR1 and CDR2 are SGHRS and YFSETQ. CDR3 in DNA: TGCGCCAGCAGCTATACAGATACGCAGTATTTT. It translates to CASSYTDTQYF.

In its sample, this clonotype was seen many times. CDR3: CSVGQNYGYTF. The CDR3 DNA is TGCAGCGTTGGACAGAACTATGGCTACACCTTC. This sequence joins TRBV29-1 and TRBJ1-2; maybe TRBD1 (5 bases). Germline assignment: CDR1 SQVTM and CDR2 ANQGSEA. Trimming stripped 4 bases from V and 2 bases from J, with 5 bases between. This CDR3 is 11 amino acids long.

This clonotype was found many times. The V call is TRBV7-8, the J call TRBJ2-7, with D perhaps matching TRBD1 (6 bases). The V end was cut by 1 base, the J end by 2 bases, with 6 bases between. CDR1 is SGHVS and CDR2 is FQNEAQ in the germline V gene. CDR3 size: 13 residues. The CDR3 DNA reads TGTGCCAGCAGCTTAGGGACAGCCTACGAGCAGTACTTC. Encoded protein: CASSLGTAYEQYF. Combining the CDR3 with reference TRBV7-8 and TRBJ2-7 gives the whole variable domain GAGVSQSPRYKVAKRGQDVALRCDPISGHVSLFWYQQALGQGPEFLTYFQNEAQLDKSGLPSDRFFAERPEGSVSTLKIQRTQQEDSAVYLCASSLGTAYEQYFGPGTRLTVT.

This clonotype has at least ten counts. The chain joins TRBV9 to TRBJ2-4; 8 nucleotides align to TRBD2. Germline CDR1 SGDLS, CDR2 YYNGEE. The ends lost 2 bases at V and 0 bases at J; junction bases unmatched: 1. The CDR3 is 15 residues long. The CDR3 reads CASSVGGGAKNIQYF. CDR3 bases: TGTGCCAGCAGCGTCGGGGGGGGAGCCAAAAACATTCAGTACTTC.

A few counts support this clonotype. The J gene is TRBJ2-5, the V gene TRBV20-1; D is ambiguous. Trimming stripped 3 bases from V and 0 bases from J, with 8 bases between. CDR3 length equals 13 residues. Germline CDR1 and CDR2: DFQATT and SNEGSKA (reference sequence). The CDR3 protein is CSARVQYQETQYF. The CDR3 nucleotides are TGCAGTGCTAGGGTCCAATACCAAGAGACCCAGTACTTC.

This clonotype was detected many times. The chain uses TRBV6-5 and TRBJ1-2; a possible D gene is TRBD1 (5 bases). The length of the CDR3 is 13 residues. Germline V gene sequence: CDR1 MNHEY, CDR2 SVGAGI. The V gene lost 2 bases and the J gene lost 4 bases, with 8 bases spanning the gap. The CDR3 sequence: CASSYRGPYGYTF. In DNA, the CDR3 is TGTGCCAGCAGTTACAGGGGACCCTATGGCTACACCTTC.

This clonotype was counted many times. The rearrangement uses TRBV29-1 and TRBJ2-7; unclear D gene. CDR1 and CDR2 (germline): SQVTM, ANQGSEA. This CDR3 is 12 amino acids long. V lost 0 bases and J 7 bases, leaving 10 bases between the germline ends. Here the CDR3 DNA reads TGCAGCGTTGAAGAAGGGTTGAGGGAGCAGTACTTC. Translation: CSVEEGLREQYF.

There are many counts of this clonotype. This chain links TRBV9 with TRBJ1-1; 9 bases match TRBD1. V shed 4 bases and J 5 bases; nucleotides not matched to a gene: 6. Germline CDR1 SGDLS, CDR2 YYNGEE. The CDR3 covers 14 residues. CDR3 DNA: TGTGCCAGCAGCCCCGAGGACAGGGGTACTGAAGCTTTCTTT. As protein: CASSPEDRGTEAFF.

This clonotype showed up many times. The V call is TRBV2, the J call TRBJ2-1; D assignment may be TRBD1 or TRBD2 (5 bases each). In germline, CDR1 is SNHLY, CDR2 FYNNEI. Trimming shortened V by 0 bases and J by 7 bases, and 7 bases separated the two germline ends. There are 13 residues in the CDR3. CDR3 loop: CASSEARGNEQFF. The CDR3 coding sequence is TGTGCCAGCAGTGAAGCGAGGGGTAATGAGCAGTTCTTC.

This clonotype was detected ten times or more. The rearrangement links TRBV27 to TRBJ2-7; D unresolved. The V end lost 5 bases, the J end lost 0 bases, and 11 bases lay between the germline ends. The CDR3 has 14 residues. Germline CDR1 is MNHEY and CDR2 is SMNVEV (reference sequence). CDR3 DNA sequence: TGTGCCAGCAGTCCCGGACGGAGCTCCTACGAGCAGTACTTC. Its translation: CASSPGRSSYEQYF.

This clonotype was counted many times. The CDR3 DNA follows: TGTGCTAGTGGTTTGTCGGGGTACAATGAGCAGTTCTTC. Translating gives CASGLSGYNEQFF. The chain recombines TRBV12-5 with TRBJ2-1, with a weak D call TRBD2 (5 bases). The length of the CDR3 is 13 residues. The V end lost 2 bases, the J end lost 4 bases, and 6 bases lay between the germline ends. CDR1 and CDR2 from the germline V gene are LGHNT and FRNRAP.

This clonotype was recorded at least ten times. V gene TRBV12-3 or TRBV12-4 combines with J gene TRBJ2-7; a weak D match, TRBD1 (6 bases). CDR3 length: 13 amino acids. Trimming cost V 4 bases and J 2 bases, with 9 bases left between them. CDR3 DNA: TGTGCCAGCAGTTACCCAGGGGCCTACGAGCAGTACTTC. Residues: CASSYPGAYEQYF.

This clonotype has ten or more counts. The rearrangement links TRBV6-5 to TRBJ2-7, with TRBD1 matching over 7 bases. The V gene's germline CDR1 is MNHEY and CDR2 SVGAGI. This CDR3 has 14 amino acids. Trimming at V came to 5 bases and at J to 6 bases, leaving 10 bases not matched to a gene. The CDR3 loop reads CASSLDTGVGEQYF. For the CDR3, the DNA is TGTGCCAGCAGTCTTGACACAGGGGTGGGCGAGCAGTACTTC.

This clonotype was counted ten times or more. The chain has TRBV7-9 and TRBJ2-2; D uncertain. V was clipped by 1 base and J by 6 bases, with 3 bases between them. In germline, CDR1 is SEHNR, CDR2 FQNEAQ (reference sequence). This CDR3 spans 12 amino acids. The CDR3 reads CASSLGPGELFF. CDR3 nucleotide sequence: TGTGCCAGCAGCTTAGGTCCCGGGGAGCTGTTTTTT. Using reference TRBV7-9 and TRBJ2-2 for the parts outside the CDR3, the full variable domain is DTGVSQNPRHKITKRGQNVTFRCDPISEHNRLYWYRQTLGQGPEFLTYFQNEAQLEKSRLLSDRFSAERPKGSFSTLEIQRTEQGDSAMYLCASSLGPGELFFGEGSRLTVL.

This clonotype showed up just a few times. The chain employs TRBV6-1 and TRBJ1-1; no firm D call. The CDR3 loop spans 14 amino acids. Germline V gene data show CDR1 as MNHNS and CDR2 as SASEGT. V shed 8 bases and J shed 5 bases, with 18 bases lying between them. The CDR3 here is CASRIRRGLTEAFF. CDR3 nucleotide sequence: TGTGCCAGCCGAATCAGAAGAGGGCTGACTGAAGCTTTCTTT.

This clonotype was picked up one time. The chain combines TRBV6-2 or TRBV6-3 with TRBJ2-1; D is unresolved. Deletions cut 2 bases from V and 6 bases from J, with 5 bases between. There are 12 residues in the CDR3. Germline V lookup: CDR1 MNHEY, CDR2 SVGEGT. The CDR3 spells CASSYGFNEQFF. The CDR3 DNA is TGTGCCAGCAGTTACGGGTTCAATGAGCAGTTCTTC.

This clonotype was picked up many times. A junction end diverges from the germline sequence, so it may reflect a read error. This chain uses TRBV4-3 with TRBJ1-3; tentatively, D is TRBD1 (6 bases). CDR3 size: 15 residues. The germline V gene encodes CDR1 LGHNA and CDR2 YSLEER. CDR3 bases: TGCGCCAGCAGCAAAGACAGGTACCCTGGAAACACCATATATTTT. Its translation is CASSKDRYPGNTIYF.

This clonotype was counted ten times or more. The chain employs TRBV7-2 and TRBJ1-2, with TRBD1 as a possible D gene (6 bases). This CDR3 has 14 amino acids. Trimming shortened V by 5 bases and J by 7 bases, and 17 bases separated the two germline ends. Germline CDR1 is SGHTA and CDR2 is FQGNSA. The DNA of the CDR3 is TGTGCCAGCAGCCCTTTGGGGGGCGCGGCTGGCTACACCTTC. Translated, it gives CASSPLGGAAGYTF.